This T cell receptor beta chain originates from a study of T cell responses to AZD1222 COVID-19 vaccine. Study-level information: Researchers grouped second doses given at about 4 or about 12 weeks into one pool. Overall study findings and caveats: Spike-specific TCR breadth and depth both grew after two AZD1222 doses. Reports say nearly half of spike-specific TCRs go after unmutated variant regions.

Clones were read by immunoSEQ multiplex PCR, and TCRdb kept only the in-frame ones, dropping some. Of roughly 130,000 clones listed, 85% to 90% were seen once; the top ten hold just over 5.5%. This clone was detected once. Its antigen is unidentified. CDR3 size: 16 residues. Germline lookup yields CDR1 SGHVS and CDR2 FQNEAQ. The V end lost 5 bases, the J end lost 1 base, and 15 bases lay between the germline ends. This sequence joins TRBV7-8 and TRBJ2-1, with D perhaps matching TRBD2 (6 bases). Sequences were derived from peripheral blood, sampled on day 0 of AZD1222 vaccination. This TCR was recovered from an adult in good health. The CDR3 sequence is CASSTLEGLSYNEQFF. The CDR3 DNA follows: TGTGCCAGCAGCACACTAGAAGGACTATCCTACAATGAGCAGTTCTTC.